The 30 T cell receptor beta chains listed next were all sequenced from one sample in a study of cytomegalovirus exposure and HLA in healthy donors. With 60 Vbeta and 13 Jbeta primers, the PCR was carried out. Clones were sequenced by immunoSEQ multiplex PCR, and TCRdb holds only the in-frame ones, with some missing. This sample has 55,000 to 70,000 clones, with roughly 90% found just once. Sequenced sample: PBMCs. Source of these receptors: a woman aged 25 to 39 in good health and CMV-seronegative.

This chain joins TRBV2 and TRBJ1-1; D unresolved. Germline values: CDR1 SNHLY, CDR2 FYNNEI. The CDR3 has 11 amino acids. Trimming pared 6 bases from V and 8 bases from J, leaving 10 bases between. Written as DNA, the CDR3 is TGTGCCAGCAGGGACTTACCCGAAGCTTTCTTT. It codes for CASRDLPEAFF.

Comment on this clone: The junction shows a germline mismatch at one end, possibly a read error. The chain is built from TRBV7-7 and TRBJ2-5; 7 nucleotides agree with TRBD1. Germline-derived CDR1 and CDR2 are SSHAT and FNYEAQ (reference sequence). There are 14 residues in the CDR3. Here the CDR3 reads CASSPAQGTETQYF. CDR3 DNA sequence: TGTGCTAGCAGCCCAGCACAGGGGACGGAGACCCAGTACTTC.

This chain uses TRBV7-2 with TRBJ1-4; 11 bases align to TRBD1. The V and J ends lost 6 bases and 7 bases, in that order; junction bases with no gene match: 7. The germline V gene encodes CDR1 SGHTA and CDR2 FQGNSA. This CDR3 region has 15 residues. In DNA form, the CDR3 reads TGTGCCAGCAGGGCTCGGACAGGGGGCGGTGAAAAACTGTTTTTT. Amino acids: CASRARTGGGEKLFF.

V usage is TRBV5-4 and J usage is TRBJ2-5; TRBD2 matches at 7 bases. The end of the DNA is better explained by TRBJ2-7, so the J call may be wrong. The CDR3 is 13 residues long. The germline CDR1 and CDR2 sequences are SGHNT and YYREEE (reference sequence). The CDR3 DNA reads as TGTGCCAGCAGGGGCGGGAGAGGCTACGAGCAGTACTTC. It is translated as CASRGGRGYEQYF.

CDR3 sequence: CASSPRQGGGDTQYF. Written as DNA, the CDR3 is TGTGCCAGCAGTCCCCGACAGGGAGGAGGAGATACGCAGTATTTT. The chain recombines TRBV28 with TRBJ2-3, with D possibly TRBD1 on 7 matching bases. Per germline, CDR1 MDHEN and CDR2 SYDVKM. The length of the CDR3 is 15 residues. Trimming stripped 5 bases from V and 5 bases from J, with 17 bases between.

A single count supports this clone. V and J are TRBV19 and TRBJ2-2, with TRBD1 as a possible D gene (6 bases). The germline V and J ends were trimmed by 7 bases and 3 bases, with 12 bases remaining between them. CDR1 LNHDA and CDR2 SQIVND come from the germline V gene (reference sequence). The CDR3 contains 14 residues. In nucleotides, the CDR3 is TGTGCCAGTAACAGGGTATTCGACACCGGGGAGCTGTTTTTT. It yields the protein CASNRVFDTGELFF.

The CDR3 spells CSVTPGTGGPSWEQYF. The CDR3, as DNA: TGCAGCGTTACTCCTGGGACAGGGGGCCCTTCGTGGGAGCAGTACTTC. The chain links TRBV29-1 to TRBJ2-7; 12 bases map to TRBD1. CDR3 length: 16 residues. Germline V gene data show CDR1 as SQVTM and CDR2 as ANQGSEA. J lost 7 bases, V lost 5 bases, and 15 bases had no gene match.

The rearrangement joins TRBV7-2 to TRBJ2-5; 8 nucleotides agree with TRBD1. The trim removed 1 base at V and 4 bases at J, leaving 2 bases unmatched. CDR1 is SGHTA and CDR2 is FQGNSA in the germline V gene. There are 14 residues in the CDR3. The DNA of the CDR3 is TGTGCCAGCAGCTTAGGGGACAGGAGAGAGACCCAGTACTTC. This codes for CASSLGDRRETQYF.

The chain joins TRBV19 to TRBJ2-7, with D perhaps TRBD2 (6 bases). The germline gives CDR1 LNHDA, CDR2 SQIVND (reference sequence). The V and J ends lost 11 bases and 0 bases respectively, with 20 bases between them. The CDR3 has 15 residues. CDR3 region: CAAPRGIRYSYEQYF. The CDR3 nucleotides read TGTGCCGCCCCTCGGGGGATACGTTACTCCTACGAGCAGTACTTC. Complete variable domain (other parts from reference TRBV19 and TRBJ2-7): DGGITQSPKYLFRKEGQNVTLSCEQNLNHDAMYWYRQDPGQGLRLIYYSQIVNDFQKGDIAEGYSVSREKKESFPLTVTSAQKNPTAFYLCAAPRGIRYSYEQYFGPGTRLTVT.

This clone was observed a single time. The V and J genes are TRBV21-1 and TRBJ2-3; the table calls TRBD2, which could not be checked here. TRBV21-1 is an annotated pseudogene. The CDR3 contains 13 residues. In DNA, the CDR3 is TGTGCCAGCAGAGAGGCCGGAGCGGATACGCAGTATTTT. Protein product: CASREAGADTQYF.

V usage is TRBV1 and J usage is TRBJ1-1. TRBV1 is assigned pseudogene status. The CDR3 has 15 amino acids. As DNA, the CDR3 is TGCACCAGCAGCCAAGTACGCACTCTGAACACTGAAGCTTTCTTT. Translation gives CTSSQVRTLNTEAFF.

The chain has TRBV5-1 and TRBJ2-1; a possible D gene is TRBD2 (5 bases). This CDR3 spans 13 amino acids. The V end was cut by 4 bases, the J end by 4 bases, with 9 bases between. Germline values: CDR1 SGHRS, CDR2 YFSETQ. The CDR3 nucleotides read TGCGCCAGCAGCGTCGGACTGTACAATGAGCAGTTCTTC. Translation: CASSVGLYNEQFF.

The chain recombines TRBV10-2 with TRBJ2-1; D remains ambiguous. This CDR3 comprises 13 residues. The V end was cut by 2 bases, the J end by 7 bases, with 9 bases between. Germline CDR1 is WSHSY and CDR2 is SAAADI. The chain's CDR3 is CASSEGLANEQFF. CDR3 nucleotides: TGCGCCAGCAGTGAGGGGTTAGCAAATGAGCAGTTCTTC.

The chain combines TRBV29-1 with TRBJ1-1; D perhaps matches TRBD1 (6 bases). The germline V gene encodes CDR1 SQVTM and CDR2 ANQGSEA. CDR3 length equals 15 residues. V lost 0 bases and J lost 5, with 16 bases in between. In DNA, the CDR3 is TGCAGCGTTGAAGATCCTGCAGGGAGGGGGACTGAAGCTTTCTTT. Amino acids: CSVEDPAGRGTEAFF.

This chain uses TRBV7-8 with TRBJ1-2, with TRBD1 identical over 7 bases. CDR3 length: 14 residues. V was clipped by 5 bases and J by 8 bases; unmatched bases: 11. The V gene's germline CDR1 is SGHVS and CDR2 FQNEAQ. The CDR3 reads CASSTPLPGGGYTF. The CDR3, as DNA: TGTGCCAGCAGCACCCCTCTCCCAGGGGGAGGCTACACCTTC.

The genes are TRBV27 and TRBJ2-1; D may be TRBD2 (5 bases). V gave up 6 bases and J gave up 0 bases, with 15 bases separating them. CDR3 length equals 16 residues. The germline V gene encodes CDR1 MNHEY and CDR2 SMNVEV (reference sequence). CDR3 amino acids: CASSHETGSSYNEQFF. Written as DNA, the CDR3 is TGTGCCAGCAGCCACGAGACGGGGAGCTCCTACAATGAGCAGTTCTTC.

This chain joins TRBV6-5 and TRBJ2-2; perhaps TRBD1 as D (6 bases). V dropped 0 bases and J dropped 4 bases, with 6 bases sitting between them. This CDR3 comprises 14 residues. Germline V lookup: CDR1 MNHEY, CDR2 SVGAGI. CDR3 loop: CASSYSGATGELFF. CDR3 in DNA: TGTGCCAGCAGTTACTCGGGGGCCACCGGGGAGCTGTTTTTT.

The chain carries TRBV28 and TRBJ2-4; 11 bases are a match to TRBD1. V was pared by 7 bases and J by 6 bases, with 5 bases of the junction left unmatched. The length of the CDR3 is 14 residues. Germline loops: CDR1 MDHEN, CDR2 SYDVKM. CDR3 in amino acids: CASNTGTGGNIQYF. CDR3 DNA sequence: TGTGCCAGCAATACCGGGACAGGGGGAAACATTCAGTACTTC. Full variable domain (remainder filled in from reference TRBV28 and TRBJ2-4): DVKVTQSSRYLVKRTGEKVFLECVQDMDHENMFWYRQDPGLGLRLIYFSYDVKMKEKGDIPEGYSVSREKKERFSLILESASTNQTSMYLCASNTGTGGNIQYFGAGTRLSVL.

DNA for the CDR3: TGCAGCGCCGAGGATACGGGTATGACCAAAAACATTCAGTACTTC. It yields the protein CSAEDTGMTKNIQYF. V is TRBV29-1 and J is TRBJ2-4, with D hard to call. Germline CDR1 is SQVTM and CDR2 is ANQGSEA. Trimming pared 7 bases from V and 2 bases from J, leaving 18 bases between. This CDR3 has 15 residues.

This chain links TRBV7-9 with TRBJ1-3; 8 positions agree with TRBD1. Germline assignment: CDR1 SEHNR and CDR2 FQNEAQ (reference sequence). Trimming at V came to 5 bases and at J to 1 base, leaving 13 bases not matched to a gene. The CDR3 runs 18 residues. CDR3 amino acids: CASSPGQENLESGNTIYF. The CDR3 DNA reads TGTGCCAGCAGCCCGGGACAGGAGAATTTGGAGTCTGGAAACACCATATATTTT. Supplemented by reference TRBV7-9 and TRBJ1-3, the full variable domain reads DTGVSQNPRHKITKRGQNVTFRCDPISEHNRLYWYRQTLGQGPEFLTYFQNEAQLEKSRLLSDRFSAERPKGSFSTLEIQRTEQGDSAMYLCASSPGQENLESGNTIYFGEGSWLTVV.

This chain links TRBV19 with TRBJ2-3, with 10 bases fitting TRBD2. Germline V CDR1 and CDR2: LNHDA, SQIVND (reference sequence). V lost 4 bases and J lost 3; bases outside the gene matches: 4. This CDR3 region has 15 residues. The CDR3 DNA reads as TGTGCCAGTAGTAATACGGGACTAGCGACAGATACGCAGTATTTT. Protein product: CASSNTGLATDTQYF.

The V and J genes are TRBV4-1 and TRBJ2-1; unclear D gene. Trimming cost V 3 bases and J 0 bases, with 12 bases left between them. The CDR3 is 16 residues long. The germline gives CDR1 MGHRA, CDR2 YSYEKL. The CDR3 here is CASSQSAPSSYNEQFF. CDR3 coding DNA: TGCGCCAGCAGCCAGTCTGCGCCGAGCTCCTACAATGAGCAGTTCTTC.

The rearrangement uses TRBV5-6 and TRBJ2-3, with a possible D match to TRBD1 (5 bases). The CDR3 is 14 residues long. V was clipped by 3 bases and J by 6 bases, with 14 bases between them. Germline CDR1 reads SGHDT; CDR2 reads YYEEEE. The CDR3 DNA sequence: TGTGCCAGCAGCTATGGGTTGGGGCTGGATACGCAGTATTTT. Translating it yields CASSYGLGLDTQYF.

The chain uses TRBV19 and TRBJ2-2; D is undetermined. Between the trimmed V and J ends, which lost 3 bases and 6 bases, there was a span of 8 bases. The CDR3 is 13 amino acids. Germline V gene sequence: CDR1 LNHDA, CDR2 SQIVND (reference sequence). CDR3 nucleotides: TGTGCCAGTAGTATCGGTCCCGCCGGGGAGCTGTTTTTT. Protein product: CASSIGPAGELFF.

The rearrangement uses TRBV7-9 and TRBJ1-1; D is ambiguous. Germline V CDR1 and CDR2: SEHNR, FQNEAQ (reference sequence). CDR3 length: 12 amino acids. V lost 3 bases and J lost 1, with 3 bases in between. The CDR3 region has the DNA TGTGCCAGCAGCTTTCAGAACACTGAAGCTTTCTTT. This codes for CASSFQNTEAFF.

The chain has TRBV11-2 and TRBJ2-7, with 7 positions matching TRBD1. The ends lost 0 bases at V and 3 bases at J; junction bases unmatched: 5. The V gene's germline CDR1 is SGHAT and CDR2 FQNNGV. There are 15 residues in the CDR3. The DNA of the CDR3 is TGTGCCAGCAGCTTAGAACAGGGGTTGCACTACGAGCAGTACTTC. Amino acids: CASSLEQGLHYEQYF.

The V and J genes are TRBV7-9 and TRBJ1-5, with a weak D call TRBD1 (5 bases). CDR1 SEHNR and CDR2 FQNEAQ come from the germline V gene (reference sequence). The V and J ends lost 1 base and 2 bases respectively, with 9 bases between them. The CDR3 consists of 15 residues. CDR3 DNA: TGTGCCAGCAGCTTAGGTGCGGGGGGCAATCAGCCCCAGCATTTT. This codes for CASSLGAGGNQPQHF.

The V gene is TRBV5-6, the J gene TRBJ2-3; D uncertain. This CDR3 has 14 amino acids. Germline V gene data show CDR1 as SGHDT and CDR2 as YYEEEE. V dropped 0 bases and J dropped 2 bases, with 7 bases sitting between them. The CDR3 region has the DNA TGTGCCAGCAGCTTGGGGAGCTACACAGATACGCAGTATTTT. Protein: CASSLGSYTDTQYF.

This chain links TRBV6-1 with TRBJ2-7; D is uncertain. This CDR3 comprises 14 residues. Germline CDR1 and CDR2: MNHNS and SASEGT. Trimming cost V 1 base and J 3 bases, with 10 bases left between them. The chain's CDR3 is CASSEVGSSYEQYF. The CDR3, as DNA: TGTGCCAGCAGTGAAGTAGGTAGCAGCTACGAGCAGTACTTC.

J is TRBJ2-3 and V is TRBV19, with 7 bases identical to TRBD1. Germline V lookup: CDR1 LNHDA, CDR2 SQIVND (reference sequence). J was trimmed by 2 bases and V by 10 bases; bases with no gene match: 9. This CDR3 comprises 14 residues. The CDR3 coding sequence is TGTGCCACCGCCGGGACAGCCAACACAGATACGCAGTATTTT. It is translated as CATAGTANTDTQYF.